Each of the 24 T cell receptor beta chains below was sequenced from the same sample in a study of T cells in Graves' hyperthyroidism and ophthalmopathy. Amplified TCR beta CDR3 regions came from RNA transcripts. First-round RT-PCR with HTBI primers amplified the TCR CDR3 region. TCRdb redid the calling of the multiplex PCR reads with MiXCR, one entry per CDR3 protein. Among 550,000 to 700,000 distinct CDR3 sequences listed, approximately 44% were seen once. The sample was peripheral blood or thyroid tissue (not recorded which). The receptors here all came from an adult woman with Graves' disease, either hyperthyroidism or ophthalmopathy (not recorded which).

This chain joins TRBV10-3 and TRBJ2-5; 10 bases align to TRBD2. The CDR3 sequence is 16 residues long. From germline, CDR1 is ENHRY and CDR2 SYGVKD. The V segment lost 3 bases and the J segment 5 bases; nucleotides outside the gene matches: 9. The CDR3 DNA sequence: TGTGCCATCAGTGAAAGAACTAGCGGGAAGCGGGAGACCCAGTACTTC. Translating it yields CAISERTSGKRETQYF.

Of note for this clonotype: This may come from a read error, since a much larger clone is one base off. The chain employs TRBV19 and TRBJ2-2; D may match TRBD1 or TRBD2 (7 bases each). This CDR3 is built from 14 residues. The V gene's germline CDR1 is LNHDA and CDR2 SQIVND (reference sequence). Trimming took 9 bases from V and 4 from J, leaving 15 bases between them. The DNA of the CDR3 is TGTGCCAGCAGCGCCAGGGGGGGCACCGGGGAGCTGTTTTTT. Translating gives CASSARGGTGELFF.

CDR3 DNA: TGTGCCAGCAGTGAACTTGTCAGCTCCTACGAGCAGTACTTC. Its protein is CASSELVSSYEQYF. The chain carries TRBV2 and TRBJ2-7; no reliable D call. The V gene's germline CDR1 is SNHLY and CDR2 FYNNEI. The CDR3 has 14 amino acids. The V gene lost 2 bases and the J gene lost 0 bases, with 8 bases spanning the gap.

This clonotype was recorded many times. V gene TRBV20-1 combines with J gene TRBJ2-7; D is perhaps TRBD1 or TRBD2 (5 bases each). This CDR3 spans 14 amino acids. From germline, CDR1 is DFQATT and CDR2 SNEGSKA (reference sequence). Trimming cost V 2 bases and J 7 bases, with 18 bases left between them. The CDR3 DNA follows: TGCAGTGCTAGAAGGTCCGGGGCTGGAGGTGAGCAGTACTTC. This codes for CSARRSGAGGEQYF.

This clonotype came up many times. This chain uses TRBV4-2 with TRBJ1-6; TRBD1 matches at 8 bases. Germline V CDR1 and CDR2: LGHNA, YNFKEQ. The CDR3 sequence is 17 residues long. V shed 0 bases and J 9 bases; nucleotides not matched to a gene: 10. This CDR3 is CASSQETRGRLRSPLHF. The CDR3 DNA reads as TGTGCCAGCAGCCAAGAGACCAGGGGGCGGTTGCGTTCACCCCTCCACTTT.

J is TRBJ1-2 and V is TRBV24-1; TRBD1 agrees at 10 bases. Trimming at V came to 11 bases and at J to 2 bases, leaving 10 bases not matched to a gene. The CDR3 has 15 residues. Per the germline V gene, CDR1 is KGHDR and CDR2 is SFDVKD. The CDR3 loop is CASSRTGGENYGYTF. The CDR3, as DNA: TGTGCCAGCAGCAGGACAGGGGGAGAAAACTATGGCTACACCTTC.

J is TRBJ1-5 and V is TRBV7-9; D perhaps matches TRBD1 (5 bases). Germline V lookup: CDR1 SEHNR, CDR2 FQNEAQ (reference sequence). There are 17 residues in the CDR3. Trimming removed 6 bases from V and 7 bases from J, with 25 bases in between. The CDR3 sequence is CASSYNPGSGFGQPQHF. CDR3 bases: TGTGCCAGCAGTTACAATCCAGGGTCGGGTTTCGGGCAGCCCCAGCATTTT.

At least ten counts were recorded for this clonotype. This chain's CDR3 is CAWSVSGLGEQYF. CDR3 DNA sequence: TGTGCCTGGAGTGTATCGGGACTTGGGGAGCAGTACTTC. The gene calls are TRBV30 and TRBJ2-7; possible D gene TRBD2, 6 bases. The CDR3 is 13 residues long. Germline values: CDR1 GTSNPN, CDR2 SVGIG (reference sequence). V was cut by 0 bases and J by 7 bases, with 13 bases left in between. Full variable domain (remainder filled in from reference TRBV30 and TRBJ2-7): SQTIHQWPATLVQPVGSPLSLECTVEGTSNPNLYWYRQAAGRGLQLLFYSVGIGQISSEVPQNLSASRPQDRQFILSSKKLLLSDSGFYLCAWSVSGLGEQYFGPGTRLTVT.

This clonotype was seen repeatedly, ten times or more. V usage is TRBV10-3 and J usage is TRBJ1-2, with a weak D call TRBD1 (5 bases). Germline lookup yields CDR1 ENHRY and CDR2 SYGVKD. The CDR3 contains 13 residues. V was trimmed by 3 bases and J by 7 bases, leaving 12 bases between them. The DNA of the CDR3 is TGTGCCATCAGTGACCACGGGGGGGTTGGCTACACCTTC. Its translation is CAISDHGGVGYTF.

This clonotype was observed at least ten times. The CDR3, as DNA: TGCGCCAGCAGCCAACTAGGACGGGGATCGAACACTGAAGCTTTCTTT. Its translation: CASSQLGRGSNTEAFF. This sequence joins TRBV5-1 and TRBJ1-1; D unresolved. The CDR3 is made up of 16 amino acids. Germline lookup yields CDR1 SGHRS and CDR2 YFSETQ. V was trimmed by 4 bases and J by 1 base, leaving 17 bases between them.

The sample holds many counts of this clonotype. The CDR3 protein is CASSLSPATGILGKLFF. DNA of the CDR3: TGCGCCAGCAGCTTGTCCCCCGCGACAGGCATATTAGGAAAACTGTTTTTT. This chain connects TRBV5-1 to TRBJ1-4, with D maybe TRBD1 (6 bases). Between the trimmed V and J ends, which lost 1 base and 10 bases, there was a span of 23 bases. The CDR3 runs to 17 residues. Germline loops: CDR1 SGHRS, CDR2 YFSETQ. Full variable domain (rest looked up from reference TRBV5-1 and TRBJ1-4): KAGVTQTPRYLIKTRGQQVTLSCSPISGHRSVSWYQQTPGQGLQFLFEYFSETQRNKGNFPGRFSGRQFSNSRSEMNVSTLELGDSALYLCASSLSPATGILGKLFFGSGTQLSVL.

A remark on this clonotype: A junction boundary mismatches the germline segment, possibly from a read error. The rearrangement links TRBV6-1 to TRBJ1-5; 8 bases are shared with TRBD1. In germline, CDR1 is MNHNS, CDR2 SASEGT. The CDR3 extends over 14 amino acids. CDR3 coding DNA: TGTGCCAGCAGCGAAGGACAGGGACATCAGCCCCAGCATTTT. It encodes CASSEGQGHQPQHF.

V is TRBV28 and J is TRBJ2-7, with 12 bases that match TRBD2. In germline, CDR1 is MDHEN, CDR2 SYDVKM. Trimming took 6 bases from V and 7 from J; bases not matched to a gene: 10. The CDR3 contains 15 residues. The CDR3 protein is CASSWGSSGRGEQYF. DNA for the CDR3: TGTGCCAGCAGCTGGGGCTCTAGCGGGAGGGGGGAGCAGTACTTC.

At least ten counts were recorded for this clonotype. This chain links TRBV6-5 with TRBJ1-3, with 8 bases that match TRBD1. Per the germline V gene, CDR1 is MNHEY and CDR2 is SVGAGI. J gave up 2 bases and V 6 bases, and 3 bases lay outside the gene matches. The CDR3 runs to 14 residues. CDR3 protein: CASRPGQAGNTIYF. CDR3 in DNA: TGTGCCAGCAGGCCGGGACAGGCTGGAAACACCATATATTTT.

The chain has TRBV2 and TRBJ2-5, with TRBD2 matching over 10 bases. V was pared by 3 bases and J by 7 bases, with 11 bases of the junction left unmatched. Per germline, CDR1 SNHLY and CDR2 FYNNEI. The CDR3 runs 16 residues. DNA of the CDR3: TGTGCCAGCAGTGATCCTGGGTTGAGCGGGAGGGGGACCCAGTACTTC. It yields the protein CASSDPGLSGRGTQYF.

CDR3 sequence: CATSSLTGTASSPLHF. The CDR3 DNA is TGTGCCACCAGCAGCCTCACAGGGACAGCGAGTTCACCCCTCCACTTT. This chain uses TRBV15 with TRBJ1-6; 7 bases line up with TRBD1. CDR3 size: 16 residues. V was clipped by 3 bases and J by 9 bases; unmatched bases: 11. The V gene's germline CDR1 is LNHNV and CDR2 YYDKDF (reference sequence).

This clonotype was recorded a few times. The chain joins TRBV5-1 to TRBJ1-2, with 9 bases identical to TRBD1. The CDR3 length is 14 residues. Germline V CDR1 and CDR2: SGHRS, YFSETQ. V lost 5 bases, J lost 2 bases, and 4 bases stayed unmatched. Here the CDR3 DNA reads TGCGCCAGCAGACCACAGGGGGCCAACTATGGCTACACCTTC. Translating gives CASRPQGANYGYTF. Together with reference TRBV5-1 and TRBJ1-2, the CDR3 gives the full variable domain: KAGVTQTPRYLIKTRGQQVTLSCSPISGHRSVSWYQQTPGQGLQFLFEYFSETQRNKGNFPGRFSGRQFSNSRSEMNVSTLELGDSALYLCASRPQGANYGYTFGSGTRLTVV.

This chain links TRBV2 with TRBJ1-5; D is possibly TRBD1 (5 bases). V was shortened by 3 bases and J by 9 bases, with 12 bases between the two germline ends. Germline V lookup: CDR1 SNHLY, CDR2 FYNNEI. The CDR3 totals 13 residues. CDR3 sequence reads: CASSESGNGPQHF. CDR3 nucleotides: TGTGCCAGCAGTGAGTCAGGGAACGGGCCCCAGCATTTT.

The chain employs TRBV20-1 and TRBJ1-1, with D possibly TRBD1 on 6 matching bases. The CDR3 is 12 residues long. Looked up from germline, CDR1 is DFQATT and CDR2 is SNEGSKA (reference sequence). Trimming took off 3 bases at V and 4 bases at J, with 9 bases between the two ends. In DNA form, the CDR3 reads TGCAGTGCTAGGGGCAGGGGCACTGAAGCTTTCTTT. It encodes CSARGRGTEAFF.

At least ten counts were recorded for this clonotype. DNA of the CDR3: TGTGCCAGCAGCCCACAGGGGATTTACAATCAGCCCCAGCATTTT. Encoded protein: CASSPQGIYNQPQHF. The chain carries TRBV9 and TRBJ1-5; 7 bases align to TRBD1. The CDR3 loop spans 15 amino acids. Germline V gene sequence: CDR1 SGDLS, CDR2 YYNGEE. The V gene end was trimmed by 4 bases and the J gene end by 3 bases; junction bases not matched to a gene: 7.

This clonotype appeared a few times. The chain couples TRBV7-6 to TRBJ2-5; D is ambiguous. From germline, CDR1 is SGHVS and CDR2 FNYEAQ. V was cut by 3 bases and J by 7 bases, with 12 bases left in between. The CDR3 is 13 amino acids. CDR3 coding DNA: TGTGCCAGCAGCTTGGATCCTTTGGGGACCCAGTACTTC. Translating gives CASSLDPLGTQYF.

This clonotype was detected ten times or more. The rearrangement joins TRBV12-3 or TRBV12-4 to TRBJ1-1; no reliable D call. With 2 bases removed from V and 1 base from J, the gap between germline ends came to 8 bases. This CDR3 is built from 14 residues. The CDR3 here is CASSLMSRNTEAFF. For the CDR3, the DNA is TGTGCCAGCAGTTTAATGTCGAGGAACACTGAAGCTTTCTTT.

The V gene is TRBV20-1, the J gene TRBJ1-5; TRBD1 aligns across 12 bases. CDR3 length: 17 amino acids. Looked up from germline, CDR1 is DFQATT and CDR2 is SNEGSKA (reference sequence). Trimming cost V 5 bases and J 2 bases; bases outside gene matches: 10. CDR3 coding DNA: TGCAGTGCTCCTAGCGGGACAGGGGGCTTGGGCAATCAGCCCCAGCATTTT. It codes for CSAPSGTGGLGNQPQHF.

This chain joins TRBV25-1 and TRBJ2-7; maybe TRBD2 (6 bases). The CDR3 sequence is 16 residues long. Germline loops: CDR1 MGHDK, CDR2 SYGVNS. V shed 11 bases and J shed 0 bases, with 23 bases lying between them. The DNA for the CDR3 is TGTGCCTGGAGTGACTACGGGACTGCCAGCTCCTACGAGCAGTACTTC. It translates to CAWSDYGTASSYEQYF.